One and the same sample provided the 15 T cell receptor beta chains below, sequenced in a study of T cell changes during pregnancy in multiple sclerosis. Libraries were prepared by immunoSEQ multiplex PCR; TCRdb keeps only in-frame clonotypes and omits some of them. The sample consists of about 51,000 clones, approximately 90% of them appearing once. The sample consisted of CD8+ T cells from peripheral blood mononuclear cells, taken in the second trimester of pregnancy. These receptors were obtained from a female donor with multiple sclerosis, enrolled in a pregnancy study.

The chain combines TRBV13 with TRBJ2-2, with 12 positions matching TRBD2. This CDR3 comprises 17 residues. V shed 5 bases, J shed 4 bases, and the junction held 8 bases outside the gene matches. The germline CDR1 and CDR2 sequences are PRHDT and FYEKMQ (reference sequence). The chain's CDR3 is CASSPGGTSGFTGELFF. The CDR3 nucleotides read TGTGCCAGCAGCCCCGGCGGGACTAGCGGGTTCACCGGGGAGCTGTTTTTT. The full variable domain, rest sourced from reference TRBV13 and TRBJ2-2, is AAGVIQSPRHLIKEKRETATLKCYPIPRHDTVYWYQQGPGQDPQFLISFYEKMQSDKGSIPDRFSAQQFSDYHSELNMSSLELGDSALYFCASSPGGTSGFTGELFFGEGSRLTVL.

The chain employs TRBV4-2 and TRBJ1-1; the match to TRBD1 covers 11 bases. The CDR3 sequence is 15 residues long. Germline lookup yields CDR1 LGHNA and CDR2 YNFKEQ. V shed 4 bases and J 0 bases; nucleotides not matched to a gene: 1. Written as DNA, the CDR3 is TGTGCCAGCAGCCCGGGACAGGGGGTGAACACTGAAGCTTTCTTT. Protein: CASSPGQGVNTEAFF.

This clone was seen only once. V is TRBV23-1 and J is TRBJ2-5, with 12 bases matching TRBD2. TRBV23-1 is treated as an ORF (open reading frame) with a function not yet certain. This CDR3 contains 18 residues. Unmatched junction bases numbered 12, after V lost 2 bases and J lost 5 bases. CDR3 nucleotides: TGCGCCAGCAGTCAAAACCACCTAGCGGGGGGGCCGCGGGAGACCCAGTACTTC. It specifies CASSQNHLAGGPRETQYF.

This chain links TRBV7-2 with TRBJ1-5; 7 bases align to TRBD1. CDR3 length: 16 amino acids. Germline lookup yields CDR1 SGHTA and CDR2 FQGNSA. With 5 bases clipped from V and 2 bases from J, the junction kept 9 bases outside the gene matches. The CDR3 region is CASSILDRVGNQPQHF. The CDR3 nucleotides read TGTGCCAGCAGCATACTAGACAGGGTTGGCAATCAGCCCCAGCATTTT.

J is TRBJ1-1 and V is TRBV7-9, with TRBD1 identical over 9 bases. After removal of 5 bases from V and 1 base from J, the junction contained 5 bases not matched to a gene. Germline V gene sequence: CDR1 SEHNR, CDR2 FQNEAQ (reference sequence). CDR3 length: 15 residues. DNA of the CDR3: TGTGCCAGCAGCCCACGGGACAGGGAGAACACTGAAGCTTTCTTT. Translation: CASSPRDRENTEAFF.

The chain carries TRBV27 and TRBJ1-5, with D unresolved. There are 14 residues in the CDR3. Germline CDR1 reads MNHEY; CDR2 reads SMNVEV (reference sequence). Trimming took off 4 bases at V and 2 bases at J, with 9 bases between the two ends. The CDR3 protein is CASSSVGGNQPQHF. CDR3 bases: TGTGCCAGCAGTTCAGTCGGGGGCAATCAGCCCCAGCATTTT.

The chain combines TRBV6-5 with TRBJ2-7, with 8 bases fitting TRBD1. Germline V gives CDR1 MNHEY, CDR2 SVGAGI. This CDR3 region has 14 residues. Trimming cost V 5 bases and J 6 bases; bases outside gene matches: 9. This CDR3 is CASSGDRGSGEQYF. Here the CDR3 DNA reads TGTGCCAGCAGTGGCGACAGGGGAAGCGGCGAGCAGTACTTC.

The chain carries TRBV4-3 and TRBJ2-5, with 7 bases identical to TRBD2. From germline, CDR1 is LGHNA and CDR2 YSLEER. The CDR3 totals 17 residues. J lost 1 base, V lost 1 base, and 9 bases had no gene match. The CDR3 loop is CASSQVLTGGLQETQYF. Here the CDR3 DNA reads TGCGCCAGCAGCCAAGTATTAACGGGGGGTCTCCAAGAGACCCAGTACTTC.

The chain combines TRBV7-8 with TRBJ2-5; D is perhaps TRBD2 (6 bases). Trimming took off 1 base at V and 2 bases at J, with 11 bases between the two ends. This CDR3 has 15 amino acids. Germline V gene lookup returns CDR1 SGHVS and CDR2 FQNEAQ. The CDR3 coding sequence is TGTGCCAGCAGCTTAGGTTTCGGGGGACAAGAGACCCAGTACTTC. It encodes CASSLGFGGQETQYF.

The chain employs TRBV15 and TRBJ2-1, with D hard to call. This CDR3 region has 15 residues. V lost 3 bases and J lost 0, with 9 bases in between. The germline V gene encodes CDR1 LNHNV and CDR2 YYDKDF (reference sequence). The CDR3: CATSRSKSSYNEQFF. The CDR3, as DNA: TGTGCCACCAGCAGGAGCAAGAGCTCCTACAATGAGCAGTTCTTC.

V is TRBV6-1 and J is TRBJ1-1; D is unclear. V lost 2 bases and J 5 bases, leaving 9 bases between the germline ends. The CDR3 totals 13 residues. In germline, CDR1 is MNHNS, CDR2 SASEGT. The CDR3 loop reads CASSEPGRTEAFF. The CDR3, as DNA: TGTGCCAGCAGTGAACCGGGTAGGACTGAAGCTTTCTTT.

A note on this clone: One junction end disagrees with the germline gene, perhaps due to a read error. CDR3: CASSLGRGVIRPQHF. CDR3 in DNA: TGTGCCAGCAGTTTGGGCAGGGGAGTAATTCGGCCCCAGCATTTT. The chain combines TRBV5-6 with TRBJ1-5; D perhaps matches TRBD1 (6 bases). This CDR3 contains 15 residues. CDR1 and CDR2 (germline): SGHDT, YYEEEE. The full variable domain, with the rest looked up from reference TRBV5-6 and TRBJ1-5, is DAGVTQSPTHLIKTRGQQVTLRCSPKSGHDTVSWYQQALGQGPQFIFQYYEEEERQRGNFPDRFSGHQFPNYSSELNVNALLLGDSALYLCASSLGRGVIRPQHFGDGTRLSIL.

CDR3 amino acids: CASTEAGLTGELFF. The CDR3 DNA is TGTGCCAGCACCGAGGCAGGGCTTACCGGGGAGCTGTTTTTT. The chain uses TRBV2 and TRBJ2-2; TRBD1 might be the D (5 bases). The V gene's germline CDR1 is SNHLY and CDR2 FYNNEI. V was clipped by 7 bases and J by 5 bases, with 14 bases between them. This CDR3 is 14 amino acids long.

The gene calls are TRBV11-3 and TRBJ1-1; tentative D call: TRBD1 (6 bases). With 6 bases removed from V and 4 bases from J, the gap between germline ends came to 12 bases. The CDR3 totals 13 residues. Germline CDR1 reads SGHNT; CDR2 reads YENEEA. The CDR3 nucleotides are TGTGCCAGCAGACCTACAGGGTTCACTGAAGCTTTCTTT. Translating gives CASRPTGFTEAFF. Looking up the rest from reference TRBV11-3 and TRBJ1-1 gives the full variable domain: EAGVVQSPRYKIIEKKQPVAFWCNPISGHNTLYWYLQNLGQGPELLIRYENEEAVDDSQLPKDRFSAERLKGVDSTLKIQPAELGDSAVYLCASRPTGFTEAFFGQGTRLTVV.

The chain is built from TRBV9 and TRBJ2-1; 7 bases line up with TRBD1. Germline V CDR1 and CDR2: SGDLS, YYNGEE. V lost 4 bases and J lost 0; bases outside the gene matches: 19. This CDR3 comprises 20 residues. The CDR3 DNA reads as TGTGCCAGCAGCTCCTCTCCGGGACAGCGCGACCTTCTCTCCTACAATGAGCAGTTCTTC. Protein: CASSSSPGQRDLLSYNEQFF.